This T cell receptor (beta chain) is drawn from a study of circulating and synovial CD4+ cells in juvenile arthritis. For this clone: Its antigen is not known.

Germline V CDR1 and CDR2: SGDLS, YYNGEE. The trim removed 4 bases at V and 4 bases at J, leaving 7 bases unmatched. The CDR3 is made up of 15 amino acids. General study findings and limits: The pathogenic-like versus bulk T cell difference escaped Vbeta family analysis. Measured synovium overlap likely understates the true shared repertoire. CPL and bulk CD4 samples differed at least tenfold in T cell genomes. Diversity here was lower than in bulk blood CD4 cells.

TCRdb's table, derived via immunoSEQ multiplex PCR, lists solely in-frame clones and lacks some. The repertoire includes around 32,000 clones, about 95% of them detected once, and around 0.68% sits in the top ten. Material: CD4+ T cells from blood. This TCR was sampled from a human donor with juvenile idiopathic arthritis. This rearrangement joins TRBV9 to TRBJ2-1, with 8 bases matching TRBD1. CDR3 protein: CASSSGRTGYNEQFF. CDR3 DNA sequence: TGTGCCAGCAGCTCTGGTCGGACAGGGTACAATGAGCAGTTCTTC. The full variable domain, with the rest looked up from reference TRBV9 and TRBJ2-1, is DSGVTQTPKHLITATGQRVTLRCSPRSGDLSVYWYQQSLDQGLQFLIQYYNGEERAKGNILERFSAQQFPDLHSELNLSSLELGDSALYFCASSSGRTGYNEQFFGPGTRLTVL.